The rows below give T cell receptor beta chains drawn from one sample of a study of T-cell reconstitution after alpha-beta-depleted transplantation in children. From the PCR reads, TCRdb called clonotypes with MiXCR, one entry per CDR3 protein. The data contain about a million distinct CDR3 sequences, 25% to 30% of them seen just once; the ten biggest clones take up roughly 28%. The sequences come from PBMCs, mostly from graft donor cells, collected 360 days after TCRalphabeta/CD19-depleted stem cell transplant. The source of these receptors is a boy under three years old who had a stem cell transplant for SCID, so the T cells may come from the graft donor. Both conserved end residues are part of each CDR3. The order of the fields is J gene, V gene, clone size, D gene, CDR3 DNA, CDR3 protein. The D gene is left open where the match is weak. Part of the rows lack a size; the others show once, few, many or a class for expanded clones.

J gene: TRBJ1-2; V gene: TRBV5-1; clone size: .; D gene: .; CDR3 DNA: TGCGCCAGCAGCTTGGCCCGACAGGTCTATGGCTACACCTTC; CDR3 protein: CASSLARQVYGYTF
J gene: TRBJ2-1; V gene: TRBV12-3/TRBV12-4; clone size: few; D gene: .; CDR3 DNA: TGTGCCAGCAGTTTCTTCGGCCCTTTGGGTGAGCAGTTCTTC; CDR3 protein: CASSFFGPLGEQFF
J gene: TRBJ1-1; V gene: TRBV9; clone size: once; D gene: .; CDR3 DNA: TGTGCCAGCAGCGTAGGGGCAGCTATGAACACTGAAGCTTTCTTT; CDR3 protein: CASSVGAAMNTEAFF
J gene: TRBJ2-1; V gene: TRBV15; clone size: .; D gene: .; CDR3 DNA: TGTGCCACCAGCAGAGGACAGTCCCTCTATTACAATGAGCAGTTCTTC; CDR3 protein: CATSRGQSLYYNEQFF
J gene: TRBJ2-3; V gene: TRBV12-3/TRBV12-4; clone size: few; D gene: TRBD2; CDR3 DNA: TGTGCCAGCAGTTTATTCGGGACTAGCGGGGTCACAGATACGCAGTATTTT; CDR3 protein: CASSLFGTSGVTDTQYF
J gene: TRBJ2-1; V gene: TRBV12-3/TRBV12-4; clone size: .; D gene: TRBD2; CDR3 DNA: TGTGCCAGCAGGGGACTAGCGGGGAAGAGCTCCTACAATGAGCAGTTCTTC; CDR3 protein: CASRGLAGKSSYNEQFF
J gene: TRBJ2-7; V gene: TRBV7-2; clone size: .; D gene: TRBD1; CDR3 DNA: TGTGCCAGCAGCTTAGAGGCCTGGCAGGGGGACGAGCAGTACTTC; CDR3 protein: CASSLEAWQGDEQYF
J gene: TRBJ2-3; V gene: TRBV3-1; clone size: few; D gene: .; CDR3 DNA: TGTGCCAGCAGCCGGAGGGACTTGGGAGATACGCAGTATTTT; CDR3 protein: CASSRRDLGDTQYF
J gene: TRBJ2-2; V gene: TRBV7-2; clone size: .; D gene: .; CDR3 DNA: TGTGCCAGCGGCCGGCAGGCGCGTCCCGGGGAGCTGTTTTTT; CDR3 protein: CASGRQARPGELFF
J gene: TRBJ2-5; V gene: TRBV7-2; clone size: .; D gene: .; CDR3 DNA: TGTGCCAGCAGTTACAATCCCCGGACGGAAACCCAGTACTTC; CDR3 protein: CASSYNPRTETQYF
J gene: TRBJ2-4; V gene: TRBV11-2; clone size: .; D gene: TRBD1; CDR3 DNA: TGTGCCAGCAGCCCACTATTCACCACGGGACAGACCCCTTTTTTCCAAAACATTCAGTACTTC; CDR3 protein: CASSPLFTTGQTPFFQNIQYF
J gene: TRBJ2-7; V gene: TRBV5-5; clone size: few; D gene: .; CDR3 DNA: TGTGCCAGCAGCTTGGAACAGATCTCCTACGAGCAGTACTTC; CDR3 protein: CASSLEQISYEQYF
J gene: TRBJ2-3; V gene: TRBV20-1; clone size: few; D gene: TRBD1; CDR3 DNA: TGCAGTGCTAGGGAGAAGGACAGGAGGAAAGATACGCAGTATTTT; CDR3 protein: CSAREKDRRKDTQYF
J gene: TRBJ2-1; V gene: TRBV15; clone size: few; D gene: TRBD2; CDR3 DNA: TGTGCCACCAGCCTAGCGGGGGGGAAGTACAATGAGCAGTTCTTC; CDR3 protein: CATSLAGGKYNEQFF
J gene: TRBJ2-7; V gene: TRBV7-8; clone size: few; D gene: TRBD2; CDR3 DNA: TGTGCCAGCGGCTACGGGGGGGCAAGGGAGCAGTACTTC; CDR3 protein: CASGYGGAREQYF
J gene: TRBJ2-7; V gene: TRBV12-3/TRBV12-4; clone size: .; D gene: .; CDR3 DNA: TGTGCCAGCAGTTCCCCCGACAAGTCCTACGAGCAGTACTTC; CDR3 protein: CASSSPDKSYEQYF
J gene: TRBJ2-7; V gene: TRBV7-9; clone size: few; D gene: .; CDR3 DNA: TGTGCCAGCAGCTCCAGGGGTAGTGAGCAGTACTTC; CDR3 protein: CASSSRGSEQYF
J gene: TRBJ1-4; V gene: TRBV2; clone size: .; D gene: .; CDR3 DNA: TGTGCCAGCAGTGAGGAGGGGAGGGAGTTTTTT; CDR3 protein: CASSEEGREFF
J gene: TRBJ1-4; V gene: TRBV15; clone size: .; D gene: TRBD1; CDR3 DNA: TGTGCCACCCACCCTGGGAAAGACAGGGGGCACGAAAAACTGTTTTTT; CDR3 protein: CATHPGKDRGHEKLFF
J gene: TRBJ2-7; V gene: TRBV9; clone size: few; D gene: TRBD1; CDR3 DNA: TGTGCCAGCAGCGGGGGGACAGGGGGCGGATACGAGCAGTACTTC; CDR3 protein: CASSGGTGGGYEQYF
J gene: TRBJ2-1; V gene: TRBV4-2; clone size: .; D gene: .; CDR3 DNA: TGTGCCAGCAGCCAATTAGGGACACAGAGACCCAATGAGCAGTTCTTC; CDR3 protein: CASSQLGTQRPNEQFF
J gene: TRBJ2-2; V gene: TRBV6-5; clone size: many; D gene: .; CDR3 DNA: TGTGCCAGCAGTTACAATGGGTGGGACACCGGGGAGCTGTTTTTT; CDR3 protein: CASSYNGWDTGELFF
J gene: TRBJ2-3; V gene: TRBV6-2/TRBV6-3; clone size: .; D gene: TRBD2; CDR3 DNA: TGTGCCAGCAGTTACTCCCCCACTGGGCGGGGGGGAGTTCACGCAGATACGCAGTATTTT; CDR3 protein: CASSYSPTGRGGVHADTQYF
J gene: TRBJ2-5; V gene: TRBV12-3/TRBV12-4; clone size: .; D gene: TRBD1; CDR3 DNA: TGTGCCAGCAGTTTAGGGGGACAGTCCGAAGGAGAGACCCAGTACTTC; CDR3 protein: CASSLGGQSEGETQYF
J gene: TRBJ2-5; V gene: TRBV6-5; clone size: .; D gene: .; CDR3 DNA: TGTGCCAGCAGTTACCCTGAGAGGGGGCAAGAGACCCAGTACTTC; CDR3 protein: CASSYPERGQETQYF
J gene: TRBJ2-7; V gene: TRBV7-2; clone size: few; D gene: .; CDR3 DNA: TGTGCCAGCAGCACCAGAACTAGGGTTGGGTCCTACGAGCAGTACTTC; CDR3 protein: CASSTRTRVGSYEQYF
J gene: TRBJ2-1; V gene: TRBV3-1; clone size: few; D gene: TRBD1; CDR3 DNA: TGTGCCAGCAGCCAAGCTTCCCCCGGGACAGGGGCCAGTGAGCAGTTCTTC; CDR3 protein: CASSQASPGTGASEQFF
J gene: TRBJ1-1; V gene: TRBV20-1; clone size: .; D gene: .; CDR3 DNA: TGCAGTGCTTCCCGGAAAGGGGTGAACACTGAAGCTTTCTTT; CDR3 protein: CSASRKGVNTEAFF
J gene: TRBJ2-2; V gene: TRBV5-1; clone size: .; D gene: .; CDR3 DNA: TGCGCCAGCAGCAGCTCAGGGCGCGGCACCGGGGAGCTGTTTTTT; CDR3 protein: CASSSSGRGTGELFF
J gene: TRBJ1-1; V gene: TRBV30; clone size: .; D gene: TRBD1; CDR3 DNA: TGTGCCTGGAGCCTGGACAGGTTGAACACTGAAGCTTTCTTT; CDR3 protein: CAWSLDRLNTEAFF
J gene: TRBJ2-2; V gene: TRBV20-1; clone size: few; D gene: .; CDR3 DNA: TGCAGTGCTCGACCAGGGGCCAACACCGGGGAGCTGTTTTTT; CDR3 protein: CSARPGANTGELFF
J gene: TRBJ1-1; V gene: TRBV29-1; clone size: few; D gene: .; CDR3 DNA: TGCAGCGTTGCAGGGCGCCTTTTCACTGAAGCTTTCTTT; CDR3 protein: CSVAGRLFTEAFF
J gene: TRBJ2-1; V gene: TRBV12-3/TRBV12-4; clone size: few; D gene: TRBD1; CDR3 DNA: TGTGCCAGCAGTCGTAACCGGGACAGGGACAATGAGCAGTTCTTC; CDR3 protein: CASSRNRDRDNEQFF
J gene: TRBJ1-1; V gene: TRBV29-1; clone size: few; D gene: TRBD1; CDR3 DNA: TGCAGCGCCCGGGACAGTCTCATGAACACTGAAGCTTTCTTT; CDR3 protein: CSARDSLMNTEAFF
J gene: TRBJ2-6; V gene: TRBV5-1; clone size: few; D gene: .; CDR3 DNA: TGCGCCAGCAGCCCCTTAGGCGGGGATCAAGGGGCCAACGTCCTGACTTTC; CDR3 protein: CASSPLGGDQGANVLTF
J gene: TRBJ2-1; V gene: TRBV5-1; clone size: .; D gene: .; CDR3 DNA: TGCGCCAGCAGCTCGGCGGGACTCCCCCCTGACGAGCAGTTCTTC; CDR3 protein: CASSSAGLPPDEQFF
J gene: TRBJ2-2; V gene: TRBV3-1; clone size: .; D gene: .; CDR3 DNA: TGTGCCAGCAGCCAAGTACGTGATGAGGAGCTGTTTTTT; CDR3 protein: CASSQVRDEELFF
J gene: TRBJ2-7; V gene: TRBV5-1; clone size: few; D gene: .; CDR3 DNA: TGCGCCAGCAGCTTGTCCATCGACGGAGGTAGCTCCTACGAGCAGTACTTC; CDR3 protein: CASSLSIDGGSSYEQYF
J gene: TRBJ2-5; V gene: TRBV15; clone size: few; D gene: .; CDR3 DNA: TGTGCCACCAGCGACGAGCCGGAGACCCAGTACTTC; CDR3 protein: CATSDEPETQYF
J gene: TRBJ2-7; V gene: TRBV7-8; clone size: .; D gene: .; CDR3 DNA: TGTGCCAGCGGGGGACTGGGTCGCAAATACGAGCAGTACTTC; CDR3 protein: CASGGLGRKYEQYF